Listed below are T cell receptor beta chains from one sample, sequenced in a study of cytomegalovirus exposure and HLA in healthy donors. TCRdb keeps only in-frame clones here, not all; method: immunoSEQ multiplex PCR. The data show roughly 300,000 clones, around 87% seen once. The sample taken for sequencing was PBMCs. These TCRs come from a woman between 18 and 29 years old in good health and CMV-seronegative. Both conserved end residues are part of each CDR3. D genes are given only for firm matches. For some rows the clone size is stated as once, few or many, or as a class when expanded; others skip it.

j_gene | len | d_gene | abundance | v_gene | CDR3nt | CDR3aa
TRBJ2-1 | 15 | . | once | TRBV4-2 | TGTGCCAGCAGCCCCAATTATGCGGCCGACAATGAGCAGTTCTTC | CASSPNYAADNEQFF
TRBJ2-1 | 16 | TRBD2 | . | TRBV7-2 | TGTGCCAGCAGCTTAGAACCTAGCGGGAGGGCCCAAGTGCAGTTCTTC | CASSLEPSGRAQVQFF
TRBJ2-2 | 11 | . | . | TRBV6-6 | TGTGCCAGCAGGGGCGCCGGGGAGCTGTTTTTT | CASRGAGELFF
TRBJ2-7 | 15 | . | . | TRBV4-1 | TGCGCCAGCAGCCAAGATCAGTGGGGGGACTACGAGCAGTACTTC | CASSQDQWGDYEQYF
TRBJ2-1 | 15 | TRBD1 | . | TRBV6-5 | TGTGCCAGCAGTTCGACGGGACAGGGGCTTAGTAAGCAGTTCTTC | CASSSTGQGLSKQFF
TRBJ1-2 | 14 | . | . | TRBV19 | TGTGCCAGTAGTATTGGACGCAGGGTCAGGGGCTACACCTTC | CASSIGRRVRGYTF
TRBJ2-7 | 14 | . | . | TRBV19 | TGTGCCATAAACCCGGGACACCGACCCTACGAGCAGTACTTC | CAINPGHRPYEQYF
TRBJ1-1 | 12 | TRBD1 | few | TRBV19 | TGTGCCAGTAGTATAGCACAGGGGCGAGCTTTCTTT | CASSIAQGRAFF
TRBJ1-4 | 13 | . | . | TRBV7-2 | TGTGCCAGCAGCTTTACAGGGAATGAAAAACTGTTTTTT | CASSFTGNEKLFF
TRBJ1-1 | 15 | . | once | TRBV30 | TGTGCCTGGAGATTGGGGGGACCCCGACTTATCGAAGCTTTCTTT | CAWRLGGPRLIEAFF
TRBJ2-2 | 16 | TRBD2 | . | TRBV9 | TGTGCCAGCAGCGAGAGGGAGGGTCCTTACACCGGGGAGCTGTTTTTT | CASSEREGPYTGELFF
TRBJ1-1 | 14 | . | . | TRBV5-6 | TGTGCCAGCAGCCCTACGGGTTCGAACACTGAAGCTTTCTTT | CASSPTGSNTEAFF
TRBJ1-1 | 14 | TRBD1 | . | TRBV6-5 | TGTGCCAGCAGTCCAAGGACAGGGCACACTGAAGCTTTCTTT | CASSPRTGHTEAFF
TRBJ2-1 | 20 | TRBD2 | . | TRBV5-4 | TGTGCCAGCAGCTTGATAGCGGGAGTGAGGAATGAGGGCTCCTACAATGAGCAGTTCTTC | CASSLIAGVRNEGSYNEQFF
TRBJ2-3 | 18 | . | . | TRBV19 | TGTGCCAGTACGATTACCGCGGGAACCCCTTGGCGCACAGATACGCAGTATTTT | CASTITAGTPWRTDTQYF
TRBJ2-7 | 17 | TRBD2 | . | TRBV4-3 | TGCGCCAGCAGCCAAGACACGACTAGCATTGGAAATGGCGAGCAGTACTTC | CASSQDTTSIGNGEQYF
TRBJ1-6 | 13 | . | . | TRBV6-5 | TGTGCCAGCAGTTACGAGGGATCTAGACCCCTCCACTTT | CASSYEGSRPLHF
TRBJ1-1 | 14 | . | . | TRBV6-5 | TGTGCCAGCAGTCAGGAAGTGGGGAACACTGAAGCTTTCTTT | CASSQEVGNTEAFF
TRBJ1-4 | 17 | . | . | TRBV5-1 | TGCGCCAGCAGCTTGGGGGCCCAGGGTAGTCACTATGAAAAACTGTTTTTT | CASSLGAQGSHYEKLFF
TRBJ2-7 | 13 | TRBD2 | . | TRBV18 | TGTGCCAGCTCCCCCGGGACTAGCGGGAGCGAGTACTTC | CASSPGTSGSEYF
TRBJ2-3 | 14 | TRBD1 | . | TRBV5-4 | TGTGCCAGCAGCTGGGACAGGGTCACAGATACGCAGTATTTT | CASSWDRVTDTQYF
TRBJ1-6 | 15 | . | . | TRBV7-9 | TGTGCCAGCAGCTTGGGGGGTGGCTATAATTCACCCCTCCACTTT | CASSLGGGYNSPLHF
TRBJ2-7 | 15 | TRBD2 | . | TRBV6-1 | TGTGCCAGCAGTGAAAGCGGCGGGAGCTCCTACGAGCAGTACTTC | CASSESGGSSYEQYF
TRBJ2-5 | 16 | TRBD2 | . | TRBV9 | TGTGCCAGCAGCGTAGGGCTAGCGGAAGGGGAAGAGACCCAGTACTTC | CASSVGLAEGEETQYF
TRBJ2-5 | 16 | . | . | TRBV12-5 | TGTGCTAGTGGGTGGGCCCGGGGACTCCCACAAGAGACCCAGTACTTC | CASGWARGLPQETQYF
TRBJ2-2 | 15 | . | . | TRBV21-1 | TGTGCCAGCAGCAAAGGCCGGACAATCCTTGGGGAGCTGTTTTTT | CASSKGRTILGELFF
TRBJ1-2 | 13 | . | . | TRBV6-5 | TGTGCCAGCGGGCCGCGGGGTACCTATGGCTACACCTTC | CASGPRGTYGYTF
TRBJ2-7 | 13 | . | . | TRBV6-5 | TGTGCCAGCAGCCGACCCGGGGAGTACGAGCAGTACTTC | CASSRPGEYEQYF
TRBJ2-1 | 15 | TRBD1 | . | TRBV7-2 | TGTGCCAGCAGCTCCGACAGGGGTACCTACAATGAGCAGTTCTTC | CASSSDRGTYNEQFF